The 4 T cell receptor beta chains below all came from one sample that was sequenced in a study of T-cell reconstitution after alpha-beta-depleted transplantation in children. The authors prepared the TCRbeta library with unique molecular identifiers. TCRdb itself ran the PCR reads through MiXCR, one entry per CDR3 protein. The sample records hundreds of thousands of distinct CDR3 sequences, about an eighth being singletons. Sequenced material: PBMCs, taken before TCRalphabeta/CD19-depleted stem cell transplant. These receptors were taken from a girl under 10 years old with congenital amegakaryocytic thrombocytopenia, due to receive a stem cell transplant.

The chain has TRBV20-1 and TRBJ2-7, with TRBD1 identical over 10 bases. The CDR3 covers 13 residues. Germline V gene sequence: CDR1 DFQATT, CDR2 SNEGSKA (reference sequence). CDR3 sequence reads: CSGSGTGVYEQYF. CDR3 sequence (DNA): TGCAGCGGATCCGGGACAGGGGTGTACGAGCAGTACTTC.

The table lists this clonotype with a few counts. V and J are TRBV4-1 and TRBJ2-5; 7 bases map to TRBD2. The CDR3 length is 18 residues. Trimming at V came to 1 base and at J to 5 bases, leaving 16 bases not matched to a gene. Germline CDR1 reads MGHRA; CDR2 reads YSYEKL. As DNA, the CDR3 is TGCGCCAGCAGCCAAGTTGGGAGGGATACTACGAAAGGGGAGACCCAGTACTTC. Amino acid sequence: CASSQVGRDTTKGETQYF.

This clonotype was recorded at least ten times. This chain uses TRBV29-1 with TRBJ1-2; maybe TRBD1 (5 bases). The germline V and J ends were trimmed by 6 bases and 2 bases, with 10 bases remaining between them. Germline V gives CDR1 SQVTM, CDR2 ANQGSEA. The CDR3 totals 12 residues. The CDR3 loop is CSVRGENYGYTF. The CDR3 nucleotides are TGCAGCGTGAGGGGAGAGAACTATGGCTACACCTTC.

The chain joins TRBV5-1 to TRBJ2-5; possible D gene TRBD2, 7 bases. Germline CDR1 is SGHRS and CDR2 is YFSETQ. This CDR3 spans 20 amino acids. The V end lost 3 bases, the J end lost 4 bases, and 31 bases lay between the germline ends. The CDR3 is CASSYSRGASGTPKGETQYF. CDR3 DNA sequence: TGCGCCAGCAGCTATTCCCGGGGGGCTAGCGGAACACCCAAGGGAGAGACCCAGTACTTC. Variable domain in full (rest from reference TRBV5-1 and TRBJ2-5): KAGVTQTPRYLIKTRGQQVTLSCSPISGHRSVSWYQQTPGQGLQFLFEYFSETQRNKGNFPGRFSGRQFSNSRSEMNVSTLELGDSALYLCASSYSRGASGTPKGETQYFGPGTRLLVL.